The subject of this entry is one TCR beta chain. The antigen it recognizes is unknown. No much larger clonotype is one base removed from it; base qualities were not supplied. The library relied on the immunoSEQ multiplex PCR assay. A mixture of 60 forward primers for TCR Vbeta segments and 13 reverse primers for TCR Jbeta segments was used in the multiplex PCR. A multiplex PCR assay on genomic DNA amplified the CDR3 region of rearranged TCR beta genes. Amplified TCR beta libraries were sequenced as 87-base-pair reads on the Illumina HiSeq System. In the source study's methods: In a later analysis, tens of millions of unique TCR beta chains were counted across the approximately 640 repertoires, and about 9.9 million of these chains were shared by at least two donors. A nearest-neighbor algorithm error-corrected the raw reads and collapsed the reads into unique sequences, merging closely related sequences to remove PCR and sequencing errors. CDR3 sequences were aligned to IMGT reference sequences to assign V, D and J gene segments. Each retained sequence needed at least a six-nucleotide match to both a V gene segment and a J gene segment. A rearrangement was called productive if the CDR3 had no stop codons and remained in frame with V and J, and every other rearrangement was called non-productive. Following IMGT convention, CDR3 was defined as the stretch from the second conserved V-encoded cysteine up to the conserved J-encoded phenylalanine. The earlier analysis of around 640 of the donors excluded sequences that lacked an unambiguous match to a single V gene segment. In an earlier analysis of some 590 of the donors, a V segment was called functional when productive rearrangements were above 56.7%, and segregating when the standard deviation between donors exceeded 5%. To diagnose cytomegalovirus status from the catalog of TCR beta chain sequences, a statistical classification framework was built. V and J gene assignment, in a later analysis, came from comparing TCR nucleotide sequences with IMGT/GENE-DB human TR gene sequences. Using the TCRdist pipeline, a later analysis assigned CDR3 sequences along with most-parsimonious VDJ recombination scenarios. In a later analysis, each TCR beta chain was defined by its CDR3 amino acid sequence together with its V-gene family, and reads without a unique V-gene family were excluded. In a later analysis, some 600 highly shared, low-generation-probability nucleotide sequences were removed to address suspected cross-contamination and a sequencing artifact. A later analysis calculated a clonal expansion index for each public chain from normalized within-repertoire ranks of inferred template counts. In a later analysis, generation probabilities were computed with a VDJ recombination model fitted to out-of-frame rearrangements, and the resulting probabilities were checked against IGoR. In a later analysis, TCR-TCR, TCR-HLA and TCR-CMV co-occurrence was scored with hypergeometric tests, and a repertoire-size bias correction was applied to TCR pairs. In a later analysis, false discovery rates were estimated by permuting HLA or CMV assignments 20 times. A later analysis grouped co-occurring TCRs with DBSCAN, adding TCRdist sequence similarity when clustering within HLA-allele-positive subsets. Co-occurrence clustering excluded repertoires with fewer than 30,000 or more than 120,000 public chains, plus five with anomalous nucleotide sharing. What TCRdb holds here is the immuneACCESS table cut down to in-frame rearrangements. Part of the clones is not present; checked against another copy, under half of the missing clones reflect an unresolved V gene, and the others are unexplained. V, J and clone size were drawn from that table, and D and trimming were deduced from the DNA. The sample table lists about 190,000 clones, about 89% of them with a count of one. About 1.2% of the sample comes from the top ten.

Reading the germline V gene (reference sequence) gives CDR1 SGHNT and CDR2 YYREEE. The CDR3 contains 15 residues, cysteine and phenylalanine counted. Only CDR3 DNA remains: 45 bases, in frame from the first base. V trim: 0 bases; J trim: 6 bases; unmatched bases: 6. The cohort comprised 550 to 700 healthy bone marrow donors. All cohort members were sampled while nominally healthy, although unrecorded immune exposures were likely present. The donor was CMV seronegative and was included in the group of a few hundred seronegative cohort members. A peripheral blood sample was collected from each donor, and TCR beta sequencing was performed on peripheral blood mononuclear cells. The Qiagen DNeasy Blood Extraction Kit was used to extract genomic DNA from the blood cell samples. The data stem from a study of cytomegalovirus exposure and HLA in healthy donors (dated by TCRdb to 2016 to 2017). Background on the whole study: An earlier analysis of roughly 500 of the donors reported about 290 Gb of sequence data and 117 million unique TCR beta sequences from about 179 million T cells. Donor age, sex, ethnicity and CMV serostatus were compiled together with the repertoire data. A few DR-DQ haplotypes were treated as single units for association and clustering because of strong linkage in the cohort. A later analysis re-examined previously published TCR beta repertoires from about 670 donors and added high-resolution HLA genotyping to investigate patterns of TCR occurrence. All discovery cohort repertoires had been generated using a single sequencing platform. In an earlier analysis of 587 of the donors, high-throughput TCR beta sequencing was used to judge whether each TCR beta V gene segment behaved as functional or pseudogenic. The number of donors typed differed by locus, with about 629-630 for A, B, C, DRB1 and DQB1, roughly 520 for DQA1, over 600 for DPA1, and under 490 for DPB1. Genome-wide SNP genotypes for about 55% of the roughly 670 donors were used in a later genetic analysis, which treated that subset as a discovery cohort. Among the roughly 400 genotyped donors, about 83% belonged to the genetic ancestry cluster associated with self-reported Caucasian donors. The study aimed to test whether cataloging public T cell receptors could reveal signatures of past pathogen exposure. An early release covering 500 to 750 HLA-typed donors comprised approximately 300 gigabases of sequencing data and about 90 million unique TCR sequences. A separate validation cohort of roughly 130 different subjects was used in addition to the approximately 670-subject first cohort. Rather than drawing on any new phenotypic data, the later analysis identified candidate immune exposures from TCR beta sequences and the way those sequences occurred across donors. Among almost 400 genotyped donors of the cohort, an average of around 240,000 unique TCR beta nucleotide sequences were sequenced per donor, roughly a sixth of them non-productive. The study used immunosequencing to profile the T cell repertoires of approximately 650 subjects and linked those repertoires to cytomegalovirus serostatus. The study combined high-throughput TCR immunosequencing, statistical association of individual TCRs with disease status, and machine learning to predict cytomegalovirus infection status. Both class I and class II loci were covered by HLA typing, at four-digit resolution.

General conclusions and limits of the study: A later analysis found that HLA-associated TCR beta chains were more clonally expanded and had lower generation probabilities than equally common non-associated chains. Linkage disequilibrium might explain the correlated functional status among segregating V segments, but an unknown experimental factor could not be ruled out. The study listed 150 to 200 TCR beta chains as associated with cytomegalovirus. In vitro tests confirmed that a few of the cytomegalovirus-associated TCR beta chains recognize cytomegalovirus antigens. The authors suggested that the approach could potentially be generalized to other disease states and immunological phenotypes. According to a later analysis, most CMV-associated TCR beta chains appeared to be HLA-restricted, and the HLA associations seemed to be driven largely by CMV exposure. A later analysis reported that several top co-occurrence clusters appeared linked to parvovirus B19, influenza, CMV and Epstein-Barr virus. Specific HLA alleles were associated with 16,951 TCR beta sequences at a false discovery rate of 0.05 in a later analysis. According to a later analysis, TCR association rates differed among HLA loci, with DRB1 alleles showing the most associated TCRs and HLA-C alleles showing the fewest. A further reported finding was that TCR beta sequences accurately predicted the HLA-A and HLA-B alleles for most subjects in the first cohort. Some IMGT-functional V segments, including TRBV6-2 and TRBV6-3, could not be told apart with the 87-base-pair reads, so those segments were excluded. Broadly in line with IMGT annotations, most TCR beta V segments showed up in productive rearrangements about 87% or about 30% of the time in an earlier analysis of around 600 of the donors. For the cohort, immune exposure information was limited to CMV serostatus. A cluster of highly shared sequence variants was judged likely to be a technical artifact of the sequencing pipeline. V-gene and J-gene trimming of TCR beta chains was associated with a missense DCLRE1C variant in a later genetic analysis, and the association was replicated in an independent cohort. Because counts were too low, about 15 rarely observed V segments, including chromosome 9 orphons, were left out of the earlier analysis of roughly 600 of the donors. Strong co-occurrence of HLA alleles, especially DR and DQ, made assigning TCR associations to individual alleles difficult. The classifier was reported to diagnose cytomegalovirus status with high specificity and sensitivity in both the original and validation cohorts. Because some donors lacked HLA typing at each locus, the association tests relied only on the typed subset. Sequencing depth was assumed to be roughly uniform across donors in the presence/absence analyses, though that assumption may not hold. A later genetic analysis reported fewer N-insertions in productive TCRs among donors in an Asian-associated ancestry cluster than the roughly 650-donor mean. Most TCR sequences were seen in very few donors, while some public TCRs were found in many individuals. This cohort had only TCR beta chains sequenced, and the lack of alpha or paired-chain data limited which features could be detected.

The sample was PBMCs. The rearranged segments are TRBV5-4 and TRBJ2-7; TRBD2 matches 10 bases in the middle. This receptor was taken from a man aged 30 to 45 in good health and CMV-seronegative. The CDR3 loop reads CASSLVRLAGAEQYF. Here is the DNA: TGTGCCAGCAGCTTGGTGCGGCTAGCGGGAGCCGAGCAGTACTTC.